The 21 T cell receptor beta chains presented below share a single source sample, sequenced in a study of T cells in localized non-small cell lung cancer. Data came from immunoSEQ multiplex PCR; TCRdb stores just in-frame clones and leaves some out. The sample records around 53,000 clones, 80% being singletons. This material consisted of PBMCs, taken before any cancer treatment. These receptors were taken from a woman aged 35-75 years with stage II lung adenocarcinoma.

The chain recombines TRBV30 with TRBJ2-3, with TRBD2 matching over 9 bases. Germline V gene lookup returns CDR1 GTSNPN and CDR2 SVGIG (reference sequence). J lost 4 bases, V lost 4 bases, and 6 bases had no gene match. The CDR3 runs 14 residues. The CDR3 reads CAWKRRGGPDTQYF. The DNA of the CDR3 is TGTGCCTGGAAGAGGCGGGGGGGCCCAGATACGCAGTATTTT.

V usage is TRBV30 and J usage is TRBJ1-1; possibly TRBD1 for D (5 bases). V gave up 5 bases and J gave up 0 bases, with 10 bases separating them. The CDR3 extends over 13 amino acids. Germline assignment: CDR1 GTSNPN and CDR2 SVGIG (reference sequence). In nucleotides, the CDR3 is TGTGCCTGGGCTGGGGGGGTGAACACTGAAGCTTTCTTT. Amino acids: CAWAGGVNTEAFF. Together with reference TRBV30 and TRBJ1-1, the CDR3 gives the full variable domain: SQTIHQWPATLVQPVGSPLSLECTVEGTSNPNLYWYRQAAGRGLQLLFYSVGIGQISSEVPQNLSASRPQDRQFILSSKKLLLSDSGFYLCAWAGGVNTEAFFGQGTRLTVV.

This chain uses TRBV7-2 with TRBJ2-5; 9 bases are shared with TRBD2. Germline CDR1 reads SGHTA; CDR2 reads FQGNSA. Trimming at V came to 4 bases and at J to 0 bases, leaving 6 bases not matched to a gene. The CDR3 covers 16 residues. In DNA, the CDR3 is TGTGCCAGCAGCTCCCCTAGCGGGGTGAACCAAGAGACCCAGTACTTC. Amino acids: CASSSPSGVNQETQYF.

This rearrangement joins TRBV6-1 to TRBJ2-3; TRBD2 might be the D (6 bases). CDR1 MNHNS and CDR2 SASEGT come from the germline V gene. Trimming stripped 9 bases from V and 6 bases from J, with 10 bases between. This CDR3 comprises 11 residues. CDR3 amino acids: CASRAGDTQYF. The CDR3 DNA sequence: TGTGCCAGTAGAGCGGGCGATACGCAGTATTTT.

This clone was detected only a few times. The V call is TRBV7-8, the J call TRBJ1-1, with no clear D. The CDR3 is made up of 13 amino acids. CDR1 SGHVS and CDR2 FQNEAQ come from the germline V gene. With 3 bases removed from V and 1 base from J, the gap between germline ends came to 6 bases. The CDR3 DNA reads TGTGCCAGCAGCTTGACTGGGAACACTGAAGCTTTCTTT. Translation gives CASSLTGNTEAFF.

The chain is built from TRBV5-1 and TRBJ1-3; D unclear. V was cut by 3 bases and J by 0 bases, with 19 bases left in between. The germline CDR1 and CDR2 sequences are SGHRS and YFSETQ. This CDR3 region has 18 residues. CDR3 amino acids: CASSSTTTFPISGNTIYF. The DNA for the CDR3 is TGCGCCAGCAGCTCTACGACAACGTTCCCAATCTCTGGAAACACCATATATTTT.

This clone has just a few counts. The chain has TRBV30 and TRBJ1-4; no reliable D call. Deletions cut 3 bases from V and 5 bases from J, with 13 bases between. Germline V lookup: CDR1 GTSNPN, CDR2 SVGIG (reference sequence). The CDR3 consists of 14 residues. The CDR3 region is CAWRRPLANEKLFF. In DNA form, the CDR3 reads TGTGCCTGGAGGAGACCCCTAGCAAATGAAAAACTGTTTTTT.

J is TRBJ1-5 and V is TRBV29-1; D may be TRBD1 (5 bases). Germline V gene lookup returns CDR1 SQVTM and CDR2 ANQGSEA. Trimming shortened V by 6 bases and J by 1 base, and 13 bases separated the two germline ends. The CDR3 contains 14 residues. The CDR3 coding sequence is TGCAGCGTCCCCGGGACGGAGAGCAATCAGCCCCAGCATTTT. This gives the protein CSVPGTESNQPQHF.

V is TRBV6-6 and J is TRBJ2-2; D is possibly TRBD1 (6 bases). The germline V and J ends were trimmed by 10 bases and 0 bases, with 15 bases remaining between them. Germline values: CDR1 MNHNY, CDR2 SVGAGI (reference sequence). The CDR3 has 15 amino acids. CDR3 residues: CAINPDRSNTGELFF. The CDR3 DNA sequence: TGTGCCATCAACCCGGACAGATCGAACACCGGGGAGCTGTTTTTT.

The chain combines TRBV7-9 with TRBJ2-5; D remains unclear. CDR1 SEHNR and CDR2 FQNEAQ come from the germline V gene (reference sequence). V lost 5 bases to trimming and J lost 0 bases, with 4 bases between them. The CDR3 covers 12 residues. CDR3 amino acids: CASSPHQETQYF. The CDR3 region has the DNA TGTGCCAGCAGCCCTCACCAAGAGACCCAGTACTTC.

The chain couples TRBV5-1 to TRBJ2-3, with TRBD2 matching over 10 bases. V lost 4 bases, J lost 1 base, and 3 bases stayed unmatched. Germline lookup yields CDR1 SGHRS and CDR2 YFSETQ. This CDR3 is built from 15 residues. CDR3 in amino acids: CASSSGGAGTDTQYF. The CDR3 DNA reads TGCGCCAGCAGCAGCGGGGGGGCCGGCACAGATACGCAGTATTTT.

J is TRBJ2-7 and V is TRBV28; D may be TRBD1 or TRBD2 (5 bases each). With 8 bases removed from V and 4 bases from J, the gap between germline ends came to 18 bases. The CDR3 loop spans 14 amino acids. Germline-derived CDR1 and CDR2 are MDHEN and SYDVKM. CDR3: CASGLPGRRYEQYF. In DNA, the CDR3 is TGTGCCAGCGGCCTGCCGGGACGGAGGTACGAGCAGTACTTC.

The chain joins TRBV20-1 to TRBJ1-2, with D possibly TRBD1 on 5 matching bases. CDR3 length: 11 residues. Germline CDR1 and CDR2: DFQATT and SNEGSKA (reference sequence). V shed 3 bases and J shed 14 bases, with 16 bases lying between them. The CDR3 DNA reads as TGCAGTGCTAGGTTTCAGGGAAGTAGTACCTTC. Amino acids: CSARFQGSSTF.

The chain employs TRBV5-4 and TRBJ1-2, with no clear D. Germline assignment: CDR1 SGHNT and CDR2 YYREEE (reference sequence). This CDR3 region has 12 residues. Trimming removed 0 bases from V and 1 base from J, with 1 base in between. This CDR3 reads CASSLDNYGYTF. CDR3 DNA sequence: TGTGCCAGCAGCTTGGATAACTATGGCTACACCTTC.

The chain employs TRBV5-1 and TRBJ2-7; D call uncertain. Trimming stripped 1 base from V and 0 bases from J, with 11 bases between. Germline CDR1 SGHRS, CDR2 YFSETQ. The CDR3 is 15 amino acids. Here the CDR3 reads CASSLNGRSSYEQYF. The CDR3 nucleotides are TGCGCCAGCAGCTTGAACGGCAGGAGCTCCTACGAGCAGTACTTC.

The V and J genes are TRBV6-6 and TRBJ1-5; D remains unclear. With 0 bases removed from V and 6 bases from J, the gap between germline ends came to 6 bases. This CDR3 is built from 13 residues. Germline assignment: CDR1 MNHNY and CDR2 SVGAGI (reference sequence). Written as DNA, the CDR3 is TGTGCCAGCAGTTACTCGGGTTCTCAGCCCCAGCATTTT. Its translation: CASSYSGSQPQHF.

The chain joins TRBV5-1 to TRBJ1-3, with D possibly TRBD1 on 6 matching bases. Germline V gene sequence: CDR1 SGHRS, CDR2 YFSETQ. The CDR3 spans 18 residues. V was cut by 0 bases and J by 0 bases, with 16 bases left in between. The CDR3 reads CASSLGLDRLSSGNTIYF. The CDR3 bases are TGCGCCAGCAGCTTGGGACTAGACAGGCTAAGCTCTGGAAACACCATATATTTT.

The rearrangement joins TRBV28 to TRBJ1-5; D gene uncertain. The CDR3 extends over 14 amino acids. Per the germline V gene, CDR1 is MDHEN and CDR2 is SYDVKM. Trimming shortened V by 3 bases and J by 0 bases, and 6 bases separated the two germline ends. In DNA, the CDR3 is TGTGCCAGCAGTTTCTACAGTAGCAATCAGCCCCAGCATTTT. Its translation is CASSFYSSNQPQHF.

The sample holds a few counts of this clone. The chain couples TRBV30 to TRBJ1-1; D call uncertain. Germline CDR1 GTSNPN, CDR2 SVGIG (reference sequence). CDR3 size: 13 residues. The germline V and J ends were trimmed by 3 bases and 0 bases, with 8 bases remaining between them. The CDR3 here is CAWRVVMNTEAFF. The CDR3 nucleotides read TGTGCCTGGAGAGTGGTCATGAACACTGAAGCTTTCTTT.

This rearrangement joins TRBV5-4 to TRBJ1-1; D not resolved. Trimming took 0 bases from V and 5 from J, leaving 11 bases between them. The length of the CDR3 is 14 residues. Germline V gene sequence: CDR1 SGHNT, CDR2 YYREEE (reference sequence). The CDR3 spells CASSLELGFTEAFF. The CDR3 nucleotides are TGTGCCAGCAGCTTGGAGTTGGGTTTTACTGAAGCTTTCTTT.

The V call is TRBV18, the J call TRBJ1-5; 11 nucleotides line up with TRBD1. The CDR3 loop spans 18 amino acids. From germline, CDR1 is KGHSH and CDR2 LQKENI. After removal of 0 bases from V and 5 bases from J, the junction contained 9 bases not matched to a gene. Here the CDR3 DNA reads TGTGCCAGCTCACCACCGGTATTACCGGGACAGGGGGATCAGCCCCAGCATTTT. The encoded protein is CASSPPVLPGQGDQPQHF.